These T cell receptor beta chains were read from a single sample in a study of shared clonotypes between healthy human individuals. Produced via immunoSEQ multiplex PCR; TCRdb's table is partial and in-frame only. This table has about 2 million clones, about 95% appearing once. Sequencing input: naive CD8+ T cells sorted from blood. These receptor sequences come from a man aged 18 to 30 in good health. The CDR3 runs from the conserved cysteine through the conserved F or W. A D gene is named only where the DNA matches it firmly. Expanded clones get a size class; other rows say once, few or many, or leave the size out.

V gene	D gene	clone size	J gene	CDR3 protein	CDR3 DNA
TRBV11-3	TRBD2	-	TRBJ2-1	CASSPTSGSSYNEQFF	TGTGCCAGCAGCCCCACTAGCGGGAGCTCCTACAATGAGCAGTTCTTC
TRBV7-2	-	once	TRBJ1-3	CASKGSSGNTIYF	TGTGCCAGCAAGGGTAGCTCTGGAAACACCATATATTTT
TRBV11-1	-	-	TRBJ2-3	CASSLSPSDTQYF	TGTGCCAGCAGCTTATCGCCGTCAGATACGCAGTATTTT
TRBV2	-	once	TRBJ2-5	CANSLADQETQYF	TGTGCCAATTCGTTAGCGGATCAAGAGACCCAGTACTTC
TRBV2	-	few	TRBJ1-2	CASRERGMYGYTF	TGTGCCAGCAGGGAACGGGGGATGTATGGCTACACCTTC
TRBV28	-	-	TRBJ2-7	CASSLPGSSYEQYF	TGTGCCAGCAGCCTCCCAGGGAGCTCCTACGAGCAGTACTTC
TRBV18	-	many	TRBJ1-1	CASSPSNTEAFF	TGTGCCAGCTCACCGTCAAACACTGAAGCTTTCTTT
TRBV7-6	-	-	TRBJ1-1	CASSLQLAGQGSSEAFF	TGTGCCAGCAGCTTACAATTGGCAGGGCAGGGCTCCTCTGAAGCTTTCTTT
TRBV28	-	-	TRBJ1-6	CASSPPDLAPPLHF	TGTGCCAGCAGTCCCCCAGACCTAGCCCCACCCCTCCACTTT
TRBV27	-	-	TRBJ1-2	CASPRTASNYGYTF	TGTGCCAGCCCCCGGACAGCCTCAAACTATGGCTACACCTTC
TRBV19	TRBD1	-	TRBJ2-7	CASQTGTGSYEQYF	TGTGCCAGTCAGACCGGGACAGGCTCCTACGAGCAGTACTTC
TRBV6-1	TRBD1	-	TRBJ1-2	CASSSTGLRYYGYTF	TGTGCCAGCTCCTCGACAGGGCTGAGATACTATGGCTACACCTTC
TRBV27	-	-	TRBJ2-7	CASSDRGGEQYF	TGTGCCAGCAGTGATCGAGGGGGCGAGCAGTACTTC
TRBV7-9	-	few	TRBJ1-1	CASSAGWGPNTEAFF	TGTGCCAGCAGCGCAGGGTGGGGCCCGAACACTGAAGCTTTCTTT
TRBV4-1	-	-	TRBJ1-1	CASSRGDANTEAFF	TGCGCCAGCAGCCGGGGGGACGCGAACACTGAAGCTTTCTTT
TRBV9	TRBD1	-	TRBJ2-7	CASSSGQGSSYEQYF	TGTGCCAGCAGCTCGGGACAGGGGAGCTCCTACGAGCAGTACTTC
TRBV19	-	-	TRBJ2-1	CASRDRGVAYNEQFF	TGTGCCAGTAGGGATCGCGGGGTGGCCTACAATGAGCAGTTCTTC
TRBV30	-	-	TRBJ1-6	CAWSPWGIKENSPLHF	TGTGCCTGGAGTCCCTGGGGGATTAAAGAGAATTCACCCCTCCACTTT
TRBV7-9	TRBD2	-	TRBJ2-1	CASSLEGLAGGPDYNEQFF	TGTGCCAGCAGCCTGGAGGGACTAGCGGGAGGGCCCGACTACAATGAGCAGTTCTTC
TRBV29-1	-	-	TRBJ2-3	CSVEVGDTDTQYF	TGCAGCGTTGAAGTTGGGGACACAGATACGCAGTATTTT
TRBV2	-	-	TRBJ2-2	CASSGTTNTGELFF	TGTGCCAGCAGTGGGACAACGAACACCGGGGAGCTGTTTTTT
TRBV13	TRBD2	-	TRBJ2-5	CASSPFGTSGRETQYF	TGTGCCAGCAGCCCCTTCGGGACTAGCGGGAGGGAGACCCAGTACTTC
TRBV28	-	once	TRBJ1-2	CASSFGTLLEGDDGYTF	TGTGCCAGCAGTTTTGGGACTCTCCTCGAGGGTGATGATGGCTACACCTTC